This is a list of T cell receptor beta chains from one sample in a study of graft-versus-host responses after intestinal transplantation. Profiling relied on immunoSEQ multiplex PCR, and the TCRdb table lists in-frame clones only, not all of them. This table has tens of thousands of clones, over 90% appearing once. No antigen is known for these receptors. Sequenced here: unstimulated CD4+ T cells sorted from spleen or lymph node cells, sampled before transplant. The receptor source for this set is a human donor who was the organ donor for an intestinal transplant. Each CDR3 is given without its conserved first and last residue. The order of the fields is CDR3 length, V gene, CDR3 protein.

12,TRBV19,ASSQQGGATEAF
14,TRBV9,ASSASGLAGTDTQY
10,TRBV7-2,ASRTYRAEAF
14,TRBV6-6,ASSYSTGGASYEQY
12,TRBV4-1,ASSQASGGETQY
12,TRBV6-1,AGRTTGPPDEQF
13,TRBV2,ASSEQRGVTETQY
12,TRBV7-3,ASSLFGAAGELF
13,TRBV18,ASSGQDHSNQPQH
13,TRBV27,ASSFRTSRLGEQY
12,TRBV7-2,ASSFTEGTDTQY
14,TRBV18,ASSPRVGSYNSPLH
13,TRBV6-5,ASSKHRGPGGEQY
12,TRBV6-5,ASSLGPDGTEAF
13,TRBV30,AWSQNAGTVYGYT
13,TRBV5-1,ASSLGPSSTDTQY
14,TRBV19,ASSAGLGALQETQY
13,TRBV2,ASDLTGGRYETQY
12,TRBV6-5,ASSYSMRTDTQY
15,TRBV7-6,ASSLGGGSGNTGELF
12,TRBV28,ASSLLDTPYGYT
16,TRBV2,ASSEAYQAGGRIETQY
13,TRBV7-9,ASSLRQGPLREQY
12,TRBV29-1,SVDTTGGAAGYT
14,TRBV6-5,ASSSLAAGGTDTQY
14,TRBV7-3,ASSYSGGSGTDTQY
12,TRBV10-3,AISLAGGYHTQY
12,TRBV6-5,ASSYQGAGTEAF
13,TRBV11-1,ASSLSSVSNYGYT
14,TRBV7-3,ASSLTGQGDYNEQF
12,TRBV7-3,ASSLVGGNTEAF
11,TRBV7-3,ASSLTAGYGYT
12,TRBV7-9,ASSAGNSNQPQH
15,TRBV28,AGSLPGQGATNEKLF
11,TRBV19,ASGEGLNQPQH
13,TRBV6-5,ASSSRTRHNEKLF